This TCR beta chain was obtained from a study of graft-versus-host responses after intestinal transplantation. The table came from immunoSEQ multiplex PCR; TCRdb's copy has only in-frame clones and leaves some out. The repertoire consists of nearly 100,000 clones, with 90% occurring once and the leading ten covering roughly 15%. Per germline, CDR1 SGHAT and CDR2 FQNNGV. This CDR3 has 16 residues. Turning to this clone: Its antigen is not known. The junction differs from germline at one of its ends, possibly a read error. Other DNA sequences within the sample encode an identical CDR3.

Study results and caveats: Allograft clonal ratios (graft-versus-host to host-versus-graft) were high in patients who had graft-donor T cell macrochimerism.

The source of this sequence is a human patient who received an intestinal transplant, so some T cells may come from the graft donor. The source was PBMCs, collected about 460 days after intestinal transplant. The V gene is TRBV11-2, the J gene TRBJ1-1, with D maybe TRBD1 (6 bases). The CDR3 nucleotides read TGTGCCAGCAGCTTACAAAGTACAGGGACGAACACTGAAGCCTTCTTT. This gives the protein CASSLQSTGTNTEAFF.